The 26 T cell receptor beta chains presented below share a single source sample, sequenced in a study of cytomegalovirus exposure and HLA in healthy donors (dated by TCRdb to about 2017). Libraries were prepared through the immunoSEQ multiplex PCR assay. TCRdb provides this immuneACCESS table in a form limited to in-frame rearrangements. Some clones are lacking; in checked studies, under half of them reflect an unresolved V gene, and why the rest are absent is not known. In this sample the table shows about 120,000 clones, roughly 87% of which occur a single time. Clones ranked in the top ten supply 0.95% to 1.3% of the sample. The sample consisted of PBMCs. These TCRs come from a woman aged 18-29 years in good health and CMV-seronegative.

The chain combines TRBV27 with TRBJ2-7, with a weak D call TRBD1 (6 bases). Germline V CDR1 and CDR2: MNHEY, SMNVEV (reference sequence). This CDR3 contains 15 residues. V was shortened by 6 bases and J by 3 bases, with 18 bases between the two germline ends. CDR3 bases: TGTGCCAGCAGCTCACCCGGACAGACCCACTACGAGCAGTACTTC. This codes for CASSSPGQTHYEQYF.

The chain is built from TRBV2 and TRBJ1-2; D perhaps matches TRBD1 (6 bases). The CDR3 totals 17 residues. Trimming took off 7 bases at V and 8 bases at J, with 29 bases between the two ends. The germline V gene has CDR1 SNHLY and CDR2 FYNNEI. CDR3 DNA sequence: TGTGCCAGCATCCCCAACGAGCGGGGGGGGGCGCGAAAAGGCTACACCTTC. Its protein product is CASIPNERGGARKGYTF.

The CDR3 DNA follows: TGTGCCAGCAGCTCTCGGGGGGATACGCAGTATTTT. Amino acids: CASSSRGDTQYF. V is TRBV7-9 and J is TRBJ2-3, with a tentative D call TRBD2 (6 bases). This CDR3 has 12 amino acids. Trimming took off 4 bases at V and 6 bases at J, with 8 bases between the two ends. The V gene's germline CDR1 is SEHNR and CDR2 FQNEAQ (reference sequence).

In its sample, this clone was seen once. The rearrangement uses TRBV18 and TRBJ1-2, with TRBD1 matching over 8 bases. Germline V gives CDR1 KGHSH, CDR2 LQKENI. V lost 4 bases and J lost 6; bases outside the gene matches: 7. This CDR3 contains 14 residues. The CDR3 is CASSRYRGMDGYTF. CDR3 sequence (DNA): TGTGCCAGCTCACGGTACAGGGGGATGGATGGCTACACCTTC.

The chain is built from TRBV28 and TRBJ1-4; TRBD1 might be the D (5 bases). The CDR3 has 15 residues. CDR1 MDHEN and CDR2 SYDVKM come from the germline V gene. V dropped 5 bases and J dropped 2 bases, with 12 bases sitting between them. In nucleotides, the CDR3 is TGTGCCAGCAGTCTGCGGGGGTCTACTAATGAAAAACTGTTTTTT. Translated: CASSLRGSTNEKLFF.

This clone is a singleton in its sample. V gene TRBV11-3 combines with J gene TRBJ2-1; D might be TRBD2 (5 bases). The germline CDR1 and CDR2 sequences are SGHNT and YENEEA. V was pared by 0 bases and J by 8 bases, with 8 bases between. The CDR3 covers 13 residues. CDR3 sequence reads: CASSLEEGDEQFF. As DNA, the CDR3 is TGTGCCAGCAGCTTAGAAGAGGGAGATGAGCAGTTCTTC.

CDR3 bases: TGTGCTAGTCGCGGGACTTCGTATACGCAGTATTTT. As protein: CASRGTSYTQYF. J is TRBJ2-3 and V is TRBV12-5; maybe TRBD2 (6 bases). Trimming removed 8 bases at V and 7 bases at J, with 13 bases between. Germline CDR1 is LGHNT and CDR2 is FRNRAP. The CDR3 runs to 12 residues.

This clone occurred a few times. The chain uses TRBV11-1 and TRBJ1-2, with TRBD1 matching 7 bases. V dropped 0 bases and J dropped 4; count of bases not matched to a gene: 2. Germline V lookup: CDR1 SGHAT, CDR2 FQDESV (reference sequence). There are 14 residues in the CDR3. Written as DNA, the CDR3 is TGTGCCAGCAGCTTAGCCGGGACAGCCTATGGCTACACCTTC. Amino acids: CASSLAGTAYGYTF.

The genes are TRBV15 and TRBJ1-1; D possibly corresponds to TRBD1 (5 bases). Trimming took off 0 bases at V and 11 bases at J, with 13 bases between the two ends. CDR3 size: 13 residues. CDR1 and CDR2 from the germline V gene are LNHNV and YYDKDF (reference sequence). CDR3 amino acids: CATSRDQVGAAFF. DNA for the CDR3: TGTGCCACCAGCAGAGATCAGGTAGGGGCGGCTTTCTTT.

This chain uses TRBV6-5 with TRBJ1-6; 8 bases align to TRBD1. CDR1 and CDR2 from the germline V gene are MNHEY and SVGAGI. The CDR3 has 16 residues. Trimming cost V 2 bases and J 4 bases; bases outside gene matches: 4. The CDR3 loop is CASSYGQGPYNSPLHF. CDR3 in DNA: TGTGCCAGCAGTTACGGACAGGGCCCTTATAATTCACCCCTCCACTTT.

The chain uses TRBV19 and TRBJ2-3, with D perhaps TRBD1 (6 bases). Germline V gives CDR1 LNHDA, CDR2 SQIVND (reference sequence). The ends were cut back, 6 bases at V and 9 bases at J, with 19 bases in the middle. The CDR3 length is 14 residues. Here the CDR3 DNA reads TGTGCCAGTAGAGTCGGACAGCCGAGGGGGACGCAGTATTTT. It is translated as CASRVGQPRGTQYF.

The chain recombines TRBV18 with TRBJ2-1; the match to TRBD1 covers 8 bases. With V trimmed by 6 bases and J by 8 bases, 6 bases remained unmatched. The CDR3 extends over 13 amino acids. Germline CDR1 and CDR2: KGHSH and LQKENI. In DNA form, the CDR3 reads TGTGCCAGCTCCGGCATGACAGGGGATGAGCAGTTCTTC. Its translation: CASSGMTGDEQFF.

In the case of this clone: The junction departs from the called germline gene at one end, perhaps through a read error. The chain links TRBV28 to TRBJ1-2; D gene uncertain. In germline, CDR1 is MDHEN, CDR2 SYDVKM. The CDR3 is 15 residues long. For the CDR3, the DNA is TGTGCCAGCAGTTTATATAGCGGATATAGCTATGGCTACACCTTT. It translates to CASSLYSGYSYGYTF.

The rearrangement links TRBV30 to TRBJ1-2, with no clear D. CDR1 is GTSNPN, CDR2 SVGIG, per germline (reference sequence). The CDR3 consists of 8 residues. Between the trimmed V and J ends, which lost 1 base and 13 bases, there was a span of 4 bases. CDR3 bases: TGTGCCTGGAGTGGGCCCACCTTC. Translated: CAWSGPTF.

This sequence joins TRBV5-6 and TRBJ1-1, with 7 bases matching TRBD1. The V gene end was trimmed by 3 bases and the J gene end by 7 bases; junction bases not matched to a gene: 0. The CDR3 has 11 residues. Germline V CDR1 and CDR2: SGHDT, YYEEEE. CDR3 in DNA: TGTGCCAGCAGCTGGGACAGTGAAGCTTTCTTT. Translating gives CASSWDSEAFF.

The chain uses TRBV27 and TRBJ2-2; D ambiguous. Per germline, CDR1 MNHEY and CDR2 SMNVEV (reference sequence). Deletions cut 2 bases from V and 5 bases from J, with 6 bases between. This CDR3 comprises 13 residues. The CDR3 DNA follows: TGTGCCAGCAGTTTAGGTACTACCGGGGAGCTGTTTTTT. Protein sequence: CASSLGTTGELFF.

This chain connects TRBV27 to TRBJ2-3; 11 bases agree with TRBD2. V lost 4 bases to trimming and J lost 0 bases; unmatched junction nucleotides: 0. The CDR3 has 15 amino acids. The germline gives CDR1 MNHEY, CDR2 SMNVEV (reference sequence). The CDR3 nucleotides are TGTGCCAGCAGTTCTAGCGGGGGGAGCACAGATACGCAGTATTTT. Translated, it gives CASSSSGGSTDTQYF.

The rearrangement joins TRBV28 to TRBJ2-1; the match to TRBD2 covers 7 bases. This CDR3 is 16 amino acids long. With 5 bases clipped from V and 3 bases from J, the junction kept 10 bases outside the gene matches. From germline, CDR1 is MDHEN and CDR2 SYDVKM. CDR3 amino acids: CASSPGAGVDYNEQFF. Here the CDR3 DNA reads TGTGCCAGCAGTCCCGGGGCGGGAGTTGACTACAATGAGCAGTTCTTC.

Written as DNA, the CDR3 is TGCAGCTCGGAGACCGGGACAGCCTACAATGAGCAGTTCTTC. Protein: CSSETGTAYNEQFF. The chain carries TRBV29-1 and TRBJ2-1, with TRBD1 identical over 7 bases. The CDR3 is made up of 14 amino acids. Germline lookup yields CDR1 SQVTM and CDR2 ANQGSEA. V lost 8 bases to trimming and J lost 2 bases; unmatched junction nucleotides: 9.

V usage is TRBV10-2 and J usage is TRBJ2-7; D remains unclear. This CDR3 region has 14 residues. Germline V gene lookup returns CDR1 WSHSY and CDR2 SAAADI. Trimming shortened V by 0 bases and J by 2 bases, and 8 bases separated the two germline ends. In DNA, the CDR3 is TGCGCCAGCAGTGAGTCGAGTCTGACCTACGAGCAGTACTTC. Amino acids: CASSESSLTYEQYF.

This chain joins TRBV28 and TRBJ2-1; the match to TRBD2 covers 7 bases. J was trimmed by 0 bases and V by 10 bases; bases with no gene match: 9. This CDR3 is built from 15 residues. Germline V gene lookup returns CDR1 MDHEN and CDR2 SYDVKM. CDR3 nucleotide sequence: TGTGCCATCCGGGGTGGCGGGGGCTCCTACAATGAGCAGTTCTTC. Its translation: CAIRGGGGSYNEQFF.

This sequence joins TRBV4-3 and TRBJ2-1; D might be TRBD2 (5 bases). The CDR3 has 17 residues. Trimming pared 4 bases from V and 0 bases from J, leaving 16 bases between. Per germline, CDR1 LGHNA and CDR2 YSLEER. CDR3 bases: TGCGCCAGCAGCCCCCTGAAGGACTCCCGCTCCTACAATGAGCAGTTCTTC. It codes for CASSPLKDSRSYNEQFF.

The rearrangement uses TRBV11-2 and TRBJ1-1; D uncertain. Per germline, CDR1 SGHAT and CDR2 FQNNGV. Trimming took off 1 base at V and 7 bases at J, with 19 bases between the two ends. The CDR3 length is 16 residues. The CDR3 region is CASSLVSRGERDEAFF. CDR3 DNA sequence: TGTGCCAGCAGCTTAGTATCCCGGGGAGAGAGGGATGAAGCTTTCTTT.

The CDR3 DNA is TGTGCCAGCCTTACCTTTTTGGGGCAGAACACTGAAGCTTTCTTT. Residues: CASLTFLGQNTEAFF. This chain connects TRBV21-1 to TRBJ1-1; the table's D call, TRBD1, was not checked against the DNA. TRBV21-1 is a recognized pseudogene. This CDR3 contains 15 residues.

The CDR3 DNA sequence: TGTGCCAGCAGTTTGACAGGGTTTAACTATGGCTACACCTTC. As protein: CASSLTGFNYGYTF. The rearrangement uses TRBV27 and TRBJ1-2; TRBD1 agrees at 7 bases. Germline CDR1 is MNHEY and CDR2 is SMNVEV (reference sequence). The V and J ends lost 3 bases and 1 base, in that order; junction bases with no gene match: 2. The CDR3 consists of 14 residues.

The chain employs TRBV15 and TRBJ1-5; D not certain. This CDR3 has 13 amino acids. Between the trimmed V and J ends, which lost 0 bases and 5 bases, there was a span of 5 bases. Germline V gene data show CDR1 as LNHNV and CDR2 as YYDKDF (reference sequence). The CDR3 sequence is CATSRDPDQPQHF. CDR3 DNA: TGTGCCACCAGCAGAGATCCCGATCAGCCCCAGCATTTT.